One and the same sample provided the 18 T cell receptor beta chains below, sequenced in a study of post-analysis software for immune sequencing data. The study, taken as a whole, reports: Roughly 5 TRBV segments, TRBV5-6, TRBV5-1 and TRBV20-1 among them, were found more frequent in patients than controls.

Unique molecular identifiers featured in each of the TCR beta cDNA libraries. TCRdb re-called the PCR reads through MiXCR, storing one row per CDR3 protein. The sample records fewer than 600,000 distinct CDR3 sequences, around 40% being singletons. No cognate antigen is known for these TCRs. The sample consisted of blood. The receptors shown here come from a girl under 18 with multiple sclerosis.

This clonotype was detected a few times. CDR3 residues: CAISSGERSYNEQFF. CDR3 coding DNA: TGTGCCATCAGTAGCGGAGAACGCTCCTACAATGAGCAGTTCTTC. The chain joins TRBV10-3 to TRBJ2-1; maybe TRBD2 (5 bases). The germline V and J ends were trimmed by 5 bases and 0 bases, with 11 bases remaining between them. The germline CDR1 and CDR2 sequences are ENHRY and SYGVKD. The CDR3 length is 15 residues.

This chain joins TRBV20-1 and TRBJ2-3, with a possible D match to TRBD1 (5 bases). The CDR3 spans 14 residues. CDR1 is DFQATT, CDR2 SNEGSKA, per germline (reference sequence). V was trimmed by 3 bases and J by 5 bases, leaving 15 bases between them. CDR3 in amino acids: CSARVKGAEDTQYF. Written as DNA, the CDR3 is TGCAGTGCTAGGGTCAAAGGGGCAGAAGATACGCAGTATTTT.

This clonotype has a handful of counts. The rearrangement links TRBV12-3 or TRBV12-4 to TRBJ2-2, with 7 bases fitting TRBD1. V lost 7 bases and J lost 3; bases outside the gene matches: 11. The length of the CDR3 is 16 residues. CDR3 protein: CASTVDRLYYTGELFF. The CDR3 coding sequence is TGTGCCAGCACCGTGGACAGGCTTTATTACACCGGGGAGCTGTTTTTT.

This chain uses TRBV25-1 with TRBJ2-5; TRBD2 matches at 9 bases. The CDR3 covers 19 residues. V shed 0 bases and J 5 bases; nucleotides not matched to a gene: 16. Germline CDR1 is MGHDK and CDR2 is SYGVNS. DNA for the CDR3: TGTGCCAGCAGTGAATATAGGTTCCTAGCGGGGTACCTGGGGGAGACCCAGTACTTC. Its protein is CASSEYRFLAGYLGETQYF.

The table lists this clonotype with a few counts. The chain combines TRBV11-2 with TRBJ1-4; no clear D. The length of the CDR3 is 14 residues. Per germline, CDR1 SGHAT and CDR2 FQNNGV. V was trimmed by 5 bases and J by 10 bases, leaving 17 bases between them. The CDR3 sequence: CASSRPGGEGKLFF. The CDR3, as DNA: TGTGCCAGCAGCCGGCCCGGAGGCGAGGGAAAACTGTTTTTT.

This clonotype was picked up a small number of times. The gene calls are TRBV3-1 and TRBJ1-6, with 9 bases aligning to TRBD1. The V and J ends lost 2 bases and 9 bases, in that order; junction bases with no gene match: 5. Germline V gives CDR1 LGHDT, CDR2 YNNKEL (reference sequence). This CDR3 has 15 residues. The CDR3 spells CASSQNRGRISPLHF. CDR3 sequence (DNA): TGTGCCAGCAGCCAAAACAGGGGGCGTATTTCACCCCTCCACTTT.

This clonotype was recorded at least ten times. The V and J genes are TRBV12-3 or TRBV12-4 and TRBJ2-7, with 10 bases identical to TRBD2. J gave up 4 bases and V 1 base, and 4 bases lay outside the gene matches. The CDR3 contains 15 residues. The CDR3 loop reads CASSLVPSGGYEQYF. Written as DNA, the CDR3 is TGTGCCAGCAGTTTAGTCCCTAGCGGGGGATACGAGCAGTACTTC.

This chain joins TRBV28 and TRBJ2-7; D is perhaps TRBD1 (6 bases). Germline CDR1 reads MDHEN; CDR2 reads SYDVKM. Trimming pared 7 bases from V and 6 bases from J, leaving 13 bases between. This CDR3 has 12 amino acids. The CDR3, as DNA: TGTGCCAGCAAACAGGGTCTTCTCGAGCAGTACTTC. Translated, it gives CASKQGLLEQYF.

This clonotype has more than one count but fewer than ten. CDR3 nucleotides: TGTGCCAGCATTAGGGGGGAGGGAAGATGGGGCTACACCTTC. Its translation: CASIRGEGRWGYTF. The gene calls are TRBV12-3 or TRBV12-4 and TRBJ1-2; D perhaps matches TRBD1 (6 bases). The CDR3 runs to 14 residues. Trimming left V 7 bases short and J 8 bases short, with 20 bases between.

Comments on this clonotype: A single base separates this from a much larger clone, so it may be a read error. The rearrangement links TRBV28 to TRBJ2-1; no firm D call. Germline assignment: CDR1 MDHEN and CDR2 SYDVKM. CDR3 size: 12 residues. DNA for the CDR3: TGTGCCAGCAGTCTCCCCTACAATGTGCAGTTCTTC. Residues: CASSLPYNVQFF.

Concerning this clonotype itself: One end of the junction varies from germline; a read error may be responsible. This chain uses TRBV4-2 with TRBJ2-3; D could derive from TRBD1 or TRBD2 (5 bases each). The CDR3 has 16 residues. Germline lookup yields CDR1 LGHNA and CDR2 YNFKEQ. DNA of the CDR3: TGTGCCAGCAGCCAAGATGGGGGATTTAGCACAGATACGCAATATTTT. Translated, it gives CASSQDGGFSTDTQYF.

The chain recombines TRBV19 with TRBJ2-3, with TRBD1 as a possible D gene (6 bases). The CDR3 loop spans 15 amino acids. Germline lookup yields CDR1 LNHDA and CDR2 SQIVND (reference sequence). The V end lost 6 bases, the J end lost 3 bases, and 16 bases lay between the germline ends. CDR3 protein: CASRDPGQRTDTQYF. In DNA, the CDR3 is TGTGCCAGTAGAGACCCGGGACAAAGGACAGATACGCAGTATTTT.

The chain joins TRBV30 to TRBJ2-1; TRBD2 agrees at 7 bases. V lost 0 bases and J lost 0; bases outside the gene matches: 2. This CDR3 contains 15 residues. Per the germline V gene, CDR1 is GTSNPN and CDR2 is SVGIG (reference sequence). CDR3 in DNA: TGTGCCTGGAGTGTCATAGCGGGCTCCTACAATGAGCAGTTCTTC. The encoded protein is CAWSVIAGSYNEQFF.

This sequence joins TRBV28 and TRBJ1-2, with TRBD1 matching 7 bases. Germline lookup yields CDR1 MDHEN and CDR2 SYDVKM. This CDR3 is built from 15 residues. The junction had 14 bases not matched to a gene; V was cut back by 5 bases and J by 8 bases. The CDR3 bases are TGTGCCAGCAGTCCCGGACAGGAATGGCCCTTGGGCTACACCTTC. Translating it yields CASSPGQEWPLGYTF.

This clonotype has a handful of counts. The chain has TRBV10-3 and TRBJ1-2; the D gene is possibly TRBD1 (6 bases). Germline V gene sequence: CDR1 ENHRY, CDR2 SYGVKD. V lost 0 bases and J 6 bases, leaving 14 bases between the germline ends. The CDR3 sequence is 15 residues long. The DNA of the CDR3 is TGTGCCATCAGTGAGTCGCGGGGGCGAAAGGATGGCTACACCTTC. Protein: CAISESRGRKDGYTF.

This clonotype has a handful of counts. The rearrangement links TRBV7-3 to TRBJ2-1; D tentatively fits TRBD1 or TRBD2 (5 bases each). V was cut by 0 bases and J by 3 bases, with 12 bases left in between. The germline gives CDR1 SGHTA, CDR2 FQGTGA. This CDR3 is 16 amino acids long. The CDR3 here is CASSLTPGAIYNEQFF. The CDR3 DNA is TGTGCCAGCAGCTTAACGCCCGGGGCCATCTACAATGAGCAGTTCTTC.

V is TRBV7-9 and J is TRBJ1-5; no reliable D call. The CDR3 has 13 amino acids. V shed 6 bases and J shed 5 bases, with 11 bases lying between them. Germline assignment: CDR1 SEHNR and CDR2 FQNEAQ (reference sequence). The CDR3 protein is CASRNSVDQPQHF. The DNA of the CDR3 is TGTGCCAGCAGAAATTCGGTGGATCAGCCCCAGCATTTT.

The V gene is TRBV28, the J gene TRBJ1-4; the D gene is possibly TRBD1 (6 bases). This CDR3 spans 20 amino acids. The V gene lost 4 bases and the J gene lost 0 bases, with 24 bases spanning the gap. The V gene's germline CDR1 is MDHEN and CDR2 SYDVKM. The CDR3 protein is CASSSLPSSTGDATNEKLFF. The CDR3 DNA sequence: TGTGCCAGCAGTTCCCTTCCCTCCTCGACAGGAGATGCAACTAATGAAAAACTGTTTTTT.